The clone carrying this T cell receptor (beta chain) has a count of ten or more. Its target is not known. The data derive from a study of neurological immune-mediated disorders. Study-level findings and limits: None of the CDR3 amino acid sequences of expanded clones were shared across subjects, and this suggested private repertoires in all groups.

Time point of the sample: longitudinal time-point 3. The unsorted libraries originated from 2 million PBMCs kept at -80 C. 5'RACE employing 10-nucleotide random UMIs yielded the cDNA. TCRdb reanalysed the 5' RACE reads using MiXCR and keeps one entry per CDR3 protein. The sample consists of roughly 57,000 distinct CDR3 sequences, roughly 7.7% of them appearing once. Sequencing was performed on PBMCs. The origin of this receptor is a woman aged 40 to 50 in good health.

The CDR3 protein is CASSWDSRTDTQYF. CDR3 in DNA: TGTGCCAGCAGTTGGGACTCACGCACAGATACGCAGTATTTT. The chain recombines TRBV6-5 with TRBJ2-3; weak D call: TRBD2 (6 bases). The CDR3 is 14 amino acids. Trimming removed 4 bases from V and 1 base from J, with 9 bases in between. The germline CDR1 and CDR2 sequences are MNHEY and SVGAGI.